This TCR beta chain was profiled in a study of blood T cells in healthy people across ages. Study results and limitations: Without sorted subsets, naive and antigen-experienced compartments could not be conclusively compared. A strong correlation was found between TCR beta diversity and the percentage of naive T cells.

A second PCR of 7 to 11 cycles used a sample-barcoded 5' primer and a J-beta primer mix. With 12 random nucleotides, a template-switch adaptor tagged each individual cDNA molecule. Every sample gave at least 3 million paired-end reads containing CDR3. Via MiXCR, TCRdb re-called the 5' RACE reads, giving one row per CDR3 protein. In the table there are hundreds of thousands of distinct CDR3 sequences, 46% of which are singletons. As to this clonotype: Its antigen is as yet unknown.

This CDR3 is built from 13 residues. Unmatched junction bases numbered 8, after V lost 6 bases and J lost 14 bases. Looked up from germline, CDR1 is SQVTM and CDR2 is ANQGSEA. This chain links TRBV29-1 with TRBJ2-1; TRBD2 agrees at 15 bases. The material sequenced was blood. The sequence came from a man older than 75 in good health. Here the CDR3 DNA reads TGCAGCGTGGGGACTAGCGGGAGGAATTCGGAGTTCTTC. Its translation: CSVGTSGRNSEFF.